The source of this T cell receptor beta chain is a study of T cells expressing NK-cell markers. At the level of the study: Sorted CD3+CD56+NKG2C+, CD3+CD56+NKG2C- and CD3+CD56-NKG2C+ T-cell subsets were beta-chain profiled.

Notes on the study in general: These same clonotypes (in a few donors) also led the CD3+CD56-NKG2C+ fraction. In a group of 5 to 7 donors, dominant NKG2C+ clonotypes represented roughly 1.0-8% of CD8+ T cells.

The CDR3 loop spans 15 amino acids. Germline V gives CDR1 SGDLS, CDR2 YYNGEE. Turning to this clonotype: Antigen unknown.

TCRdb reprocessed the 5' RACE reads; each CDR3 protein has one entry and no DNA is given. The listing contains about 380,000 distinct CDR3 sequences. The chain uses TRBV9 and TRBJ2-1; TCRdb names TRBD2, which stays unverified in the absence of DNA. Source material: blood T cells: a sorted CD56 or NKG2C T cell subset, CD4+ or CD8+ T cells, or bulk PBMC T cells (not recorded which). This sequence was found in a man aged 18-70 years in good health. CDR3 sequence reads: CASSVGDYPYNEQFF.